The 18 T cell receptor beta chains in this list originate from one sample, sequenced in a study of cytomegalovirus exposure and HLA in healthy donors. PCR was performed using 60 Vbeta and 13 Jbeta primers. Libraries were prepared by immunoSEQ multiplex PCR; TCRdb keeps only in-frame clonotypes and omits some of them. The table shows 150,000 to 200,000 clones, with roughly 74% occurring only once. The sequencing input was PBMCs. The source of these receptors is a man aged 18 to 35 in good health and CMV-seropositive.

In DNA form, the CDR3 reads TGTGCCAGCAGCTTAATCGACATAAGCTCCTACGAGCAGTACTTC. Translated, it gives CASSLIDISSYEQYF. The chain joins TRBV11-2 to TRBJ2-7; D is unclear. The CDR3 is 15 amino acids. The V gene lost 2 bases and the J gene lost 0 bases, with 11 bases spanning the gap. Germline CDR1 and CDR2: SGHAT and FQNNGV. The variable domain in full, with the rest retrieved from reference TRBV11-2 and TRBJ2-7, is EAGVAQSPRYKIIEKRQSVAFWCNPISGHATLYWYQQILGQGPKLLIQFQNNGVVDDSQLPKDRFSAERLKGVDSTLKIQPAKLEDSAVYLCASSLIDISSYEQYFGPGTRLTVT.

The chain employs TRBV7-9 and TRBJ2-1; TRBD2 matches at 10 bases. The germline V gene encodes CDR1 SEHNR and CDR2 FQNEAQ (reference sequence). CDR3 length equals 16 residues. Unmatched junction bases numbered 8, after V lost 2 bases and J lost 7 bases. The CDR3 DNA sequence: TGTGCCAGCAGCTTACTATTAGCGGGAGGTAAAAATGAGCAGTTCTTC. Translating gives CASSLLLAGGKNEQFF.

This clone was seen only once. The chain employs TRBV7-6 and TRBJ2-3; tentatively, D is TRBD2 (6 bases). Trimming stripped 0 bases from V and 6 bases from J, with 10 bases between. Germline V gives CDR1 SGHVS, CDR2 FNYEAQ. The CDR3 is 14 residues long. Here the CDR3 reads CASSLAGGWDTQYF. The CDR3 nucleotides read TGTGCCAGCAGCTTAGCGGGGGGTTGGGATACGCAGTATTTT.

V is TRBV2 and J is TRBJ2-7; D may be TRBD2 (6 bases). Trimming stripped 6 bases from V and 2 bases from J, with 17 bases between. Germline V lookup: CDR1 SNHLY, CDR2 FYNNEI. CDR3 length: 15 residues. CDR3 protein: CASRRLAVKTYEQYF. In DNA, the CDR3 is TGTGCCAGCAGGCGTTTAGCGGTTAAAACCTACGAGCAGTACTTC.

This clone was counted a few times. CDR3 coding DNA: TGTGCCAGCAGCTTAGGCACAGGGCTGGCAGATACGCAGTATTTT. Protein sequence: CASSLGTGLADTQYF. The chain is built from TRBV7-7 and TRBJ2-3, with D perhaps matching TRBD1 (6 bases). The CDR3 is 15 amino acids. Per the germline V gene, CDR1 is SSHAT and CDR2 is FNYEAQ (reference sequence). Trimming stripped 1 base from V and 4 bases from J, with 12 bases between.

The CDR3, as DNA: TGTGCCAGCCGCCTCGTAGGGGGATCCACCTACGAGCAGTACTTC. As protein: CASRLVGGSTYEQYF. The chain has TRBV27 and TRBJ2-7, with D possibly TRBD1 on 6 matching bases. Germline V lookup: CDR1 MNHEY, CDR2 SMNVEV (reference sequence). V lost 8 bases and J 2 bases, leaving 19 bases between the germline ends. The CDR3 is 15 residues long.

The chain couples TRBV7-9 to TRBJ2-7; TRBD2 might be the D (6 bases). This CDR3 is built from 15 residues. V dropped 0 bases and J dropped 3 bases, with 12 bases sitting between them. The V gene's germline CDR1 is SEHNR and CDR2 FQNEAQ (reference sequence). The CDR3 coding sequence is TGTGCCAGCAGCTTAGCTCTGGCGGGGAACTACGAGCAGTACTTC. Residues: CASSLALAGNYEQYF.

This chain uses TRBV19 with TRBJ1-2; TRBD1 might be the D (5 bases). The CDR3 has 13 residues. V was clipped by 5 bases and J by 3 bases, with 10 bases between them. Germline V gene data show CDR1 as LNHDA and CDR2 as SQIVND (reference sequence). CDR3 amino acids: CASSGQGDYGYTF. The CDR3 bases are TGTGCCAGTAGTGGCCAAGGGGACTATGGCTACACCTTC.

V and J are TRBV5-4 and TRBJ2-7, with 11 bases aligning to TRBD2. Germline assignment: CDR1 SGHNT and CDR2 YYREEE (reference sequence). The V and J ends lost 4 bases and 3 bases, in that order; junction bases with no gene match: 9. The length of the CDR3 is 16 residues. CDR3 loop: CASSPGGTSGRYEQYF. CDR3 sequence (DNA): TGTGCCAGCAGCCCCGGGGGGACTAGCGGACGCTACGAGCAGTACTTC.

This clone was seen more than once but under ten times. This chain links TRBV28 with TRBJ1-1, with TRBD1 matching over 8 bases. Germline CDR1 MDHEN, CDR2 SYDVKM. This CDR3 has 13 amino acids. J lost 4 bases, V lost 8 bases, and 6 bases had no gene match. The CDR3 protein is CASRLQGGTEAFF. The DNA for the CDR3 is TGTGCCAGCCGTCTACAGGGGGGCACTGAAGCTTTCTTT. The variable domain in full, with the rest retrieved from reference TRBV28 and TRBJ1-1, is DVKVTQSSRYLVKRTGEKVFLECVQDMDHENMFWYRQDPGLGLRLIYFSYDVKMKEKGDIPEGYSVSREKKERFSLILESASTNQTSMYLCASRLQGGTEAFFGQGTRLTVV.

The chain carries TRBV25-1 and TRBJ2-7, with 8 bases lining up with TRBD1. CDR1 MGHDK and CDR2 SYGVNS come from the germline V gene. CDR3 length equals 13 residues. Unmatched junction bases numbered 2, after V lost 6 bases and J lost 1 base. CDR3 sequence: CASRYRGSYEQYF. CDR3 coding DNA: TGTGCCAGCAGGTACAGGGGGTCCTACGAGCAGTACTTC.

The chain employs TRBV6-6 and TRBJ1-2, with 8 bases lining up with TRBD1. Germline loops: CDR1 MNHNY, CDR2 SVGAGI (reference sequence). Germline trimming cut 5 bases from V and 6 bases from J; bases unmatched to any gene: 5. The CDR3 totals 13 residues. The CDR3 DNA reads TGTGCCAGCAGTCCGGACAGGGTTAATGGCTACACCTTC. Amino acid sequence: CASSPDRVNGYTF.

The rearrangement links TRBV5-4 to TRBJ2-5; D remains ambiguous. V lost 0 bases to trimming and J lost 5 bases, with 8 bases between them. This CDR3 spans 13 amino acids. Germline V gene sequence: CDR1 SGHNT, CDR2 YYREEE (reference sequence). Here the CDR3 reads CASSLAGSETQYF. The CDR3 nucleotides read TGTGCCAGCAGCTTGGCAGGAAGTGAGACCCAGTACTTC.

V and J are TRBV19 and TRBJ1-1; D uncertain. Germline V gene sequence: CDR1 LNHDA, CDR2 SQIVND (reference sequence). The length of the CDR3 is 15 residues. V was trimmed by 0 bases and J by 1 base, leaving 9 bases between them. The CDR3 nucleotides are TGTGCCAGTAGTATAGACCCTGCCAGGAACACTGAAGCTTTCTTT. It translates to CASSIDPARNTEAFF.

This clone occurred a few times. The chain couples TRBV28 to TRBJ2-7, with D possibly TRBD1 on 6 matching bases. CDR1 is MDHEN and CDR2 is SYDVKM in the germline V gene. V was trimmed by 6 bases and J by 2 bases, leaving 11 bases between them. CDR3 length: 13 residues. The DNA for the CDR3 is TGTGCCAGCAGACAGGGAGTCGCCTACGAGCAGTACTTC. It encodes CASRQGVAYEQYF.

This chain joins TRBV6-1 and TRBJ2-2; 11 bases agree with TRBD2. The germline V gene encodes CDR1 MNHNS and CDR2 SASEGT. J gave up 5 bases and V 6 bases, and 2 bases lay outside the gene matches. The CDR3 consists of 14 residues. In DNA form, the CDR3 reads TGTGCCAGCAGAGCTAGCGGGGGGACCGGGGAGCTGTTTTTT. Amino acids: CASRASGGTGELFF.

V is TRBV18 and J is TRBJ2-5; 8 bases fit TRBD2. The V segment lost 2 bases and the J segment 4 bases; nucleotides outside the gene matches: 6. The CDR3 is 15 residues long. Germline loops: CDR1 KGHSH, CDR2 LQKENI. The CDR3 DNA follows: TGTGCCAGCTCACCAGAGCGGGAGTCCTTAGAGACCCAGTACTTC. As protein: CASSPERESLETQYF.

For the CDR3, the DNA is TGCGCCAGCAGCCAAGATCCGGGAGGGCCTGATGGCTACACCTTC. Protein product: CASSQDPGGPDGYTF. V is TRBV4-1 and J is TRBJ1-2; D ambiguous. V was cut by 0 bases and J by 6 bases, with 14 bases left in between. This CDR3 contains 15 residues. CDR1 MGHRA and CDR2 YSYEKL come from the germline V gene.